The subject of this entry is one TCR beta chain. Its antigen is not yet known. Because it lacks the conserved phenylalanine or tryptophan at the end, this CDR3 is likely a read error. RNA was extracted from bulk unsorted tissue and checked for quality with a NanoDrop ND-1000 and an Agilent 2100. Donors were newly diagnosed lung cancer patients admitted for thoracic surgery in China between August and November 2014, without prior chemotherapy. Patients with previous radiotherapy or chemotherapy, or with another concurrent cancer, were excluded from the study. Pieces of surgical tissue measuring about 1-2.1 cm3 were kept in RNAlater solution and stored at -80 degrees C until use. To prepare the library, multiplex PCR was applied. TCRdb names Illumina HiSeq 2500 as the instrument used. TCRbeta libraries were constructed through three rounds of nested PCR with primers (Table S4) according to protocols adapted from ARM-PCR. Before sequencing, PCR products of 200-500 bp were excised from the gel and purified with the QIAquick gel extraction kit. The study's processing was this. Trimmomatic was used to clean the reads, FLASH was used to merge the reads into complete CDR3 sequences, and MiTCR was used to assign the reads to V(D)J germline segments. Clonal diversity was computed as the inverse Simpson's index with VDJtools. In-frame sequences lacking a premature stop codon were counted as productive reads. TCRdb reran the public reads through fastp at Q25 and MiXCR, keeping productive beta chains. For every CDR3 protein sequence, its rows merge into one entry that carries the most common genes and DNA. Here the V and J calls rest on TCRdb's processing, not on the authors' analysis. The sample records around 74,000 distinct CDR3 sequences, around 70% of which are singletons. The biggest ten clones account for 10% to 15% of the sample.

These data originate in a study of tumor and adjacent non-tumor tissue in lung cancer (dated by TCRdb to 2017 to 2018). At the level of the whole study: The cohort included more than nine adenocarcinoma, 2 squamous cell carcinoma and 1 small cell lung cancer patients. The roughly 15 enrolled patients, of whom 10 were men and 5 were women, were aged 31 to 76 years and were diagnosed with TNM stage I to III disease. Sequencing generated a total of about 130,000,000 productive TCRbeta reads, averaging around 4 million reads per sample. The study compared bulk TCRbeta repertoires from lung tumor tissue and matched distant non-tumor lung tissue of approximately 14 lung cancer patients. TCRbeta CDR3 sequencing was performed on 25 to 35 paired specimens, with one tumor sample and one normal lung sample collected per patient.

The paper as a whole reports these results and caveats: A significantly larger cumulative share of the repertoire was made up by the top 100 clones in normal lung than in tumor tissue. Only about 14 patients were in the cohort, and the authors stated that larger samples and more detailed clinical data are needed. Significantly higher TCR diversity was found in younger patients, and higher tumor TCR diversity was associated with shorter overall and disease-free survival. TCR diversity (inverse Simpson) was significantly higher in tumor than in normal lung tissue (roughly 430 vs 170, P = 0.0075, Mann-Whitney U test). The methods do not name the sequencing platform or mention unique molecular identifiers. Because peripheral blood was not sequenced, blood TCRbeta repertoires in the lung cancer patients of the study were not examined.

The source of this sequence is a woman in her 70s with non-small cell lung cancer. What was sequenced was lung tumor tissue.

The CDR3 is CASSQDRGQGVSYNEQFS. The DNA sequence follows: TGCGCCAGCAGCCAAGATCGCGGACAGGGGGTGAGTTACAATGAGCAGTTCTCC. The rearranged chain carries TRBV4-1 and TRBJ2-1; TRBD1 matches 10 bases in the middle. Trimmed from V: 0 bases; trimmed from J: 4 bases; junction bases lacking a gene match: 9. A total of 18 residues make up the CDR3, ends included. CDR3 DNA only is kept here, 54 bases in frame from base 1. Looking up the germline V gene yields CDR1 MGHRA and CDR2 YSYEKL.